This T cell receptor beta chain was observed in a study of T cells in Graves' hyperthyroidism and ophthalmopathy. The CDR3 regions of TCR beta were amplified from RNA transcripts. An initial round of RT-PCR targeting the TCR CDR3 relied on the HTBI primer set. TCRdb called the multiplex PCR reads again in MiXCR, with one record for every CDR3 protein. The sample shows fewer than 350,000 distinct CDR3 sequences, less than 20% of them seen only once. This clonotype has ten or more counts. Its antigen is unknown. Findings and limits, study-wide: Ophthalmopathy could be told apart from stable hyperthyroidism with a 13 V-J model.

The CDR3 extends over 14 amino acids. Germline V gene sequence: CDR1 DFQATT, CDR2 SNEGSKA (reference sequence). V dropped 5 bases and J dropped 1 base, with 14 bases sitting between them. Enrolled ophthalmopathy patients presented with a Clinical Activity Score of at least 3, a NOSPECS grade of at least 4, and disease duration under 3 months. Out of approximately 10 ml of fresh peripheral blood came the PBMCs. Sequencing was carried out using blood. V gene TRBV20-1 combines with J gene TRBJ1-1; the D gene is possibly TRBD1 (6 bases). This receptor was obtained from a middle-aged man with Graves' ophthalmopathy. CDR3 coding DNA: TGCAGTGCTGTAGCGGGACATCAGAACACTGAAGCTTTCTTT. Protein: CSAVAGHQNTEAFF.